One sample yielded the 9 T cell receptor beta chains listed below, sequenced in a study of blood T cells in healthy people across ages (dated by TCRdb to 2015 to 2017). Libraries were constructed by 5' RACE. Instrument on record: Illumina HiSeq 2500. The second PCR ran for roughly 7 to 11 cycles and used a J-beta primer mix along with a sample-barcoded 5' primer. The public reads were reprocessed in TCRdb via fastp at Q25 and MiXCR, keeping in-frame beta chains. Each CDR3 protein appears once, grouped with its most common genes and DNA. This sample comprises some 1.4 million distinct CDR3 sequences, roughly 45% of them detected only once. The top ten clonotypes cover roughly 7.9% of the sample. Sequenced sample: blood. The receptors were sampled from a woman aged 18-30 years in good health.

The J gene is TRBJ2-3, the V gene TRBV9, with a possible D match to TRBD1 (6 bases). The CDR3 length is 15 residues. Germline V CDR1 and CDR2: SGDLS, YYNGEE. Deletions cut 3 bases from V and 1 base from J, with 12 bases between. Here the CDR3 DNA reads TGTGCCAGCAGCGGGGGGCGGCAGGGCACAGATACGCAGTATTTT. This gives the protein CASSGGRQGTDTQYF.

V gene TRBV7-9 combines with J gene TRBJ2-2; TRBD1 matches 7 bases. Germline V gene data show CDR1 as SEHNR and CDR2 as FQNEAQ (reference sequence). The CDR3 is 14 residues long. Losses at the gene ends were 5 bases for V and 4 bases for J; bases not matched to a gene: 4. In DNA, the CDR3 is TGTGCCAGCAGCGGGGCAGGGGGCACCGGGGAGCTGTTTTTT. Amino acid sequence: CASSGAGGTGELFF.

V is TRBV6-5 and J is TRBJ1-4, with a possible D match to TRBD1 (6 bases). The CDR3 has 12 residues. Trimming took 6 bases from V and 14 from J, leaving 16 bases between them. Germline values: CDR1 MNHEY, CDR2 SVGAGI. The CDR3: CASSLDRLRLFF. For the CDR3, the DNA is TGTGCCAGCAGCCTCGACAGGCTTCGTCTGTTTTTT.

This chain links TRBV12-3 or TRBV12-4 with TRBJ2-7, with 7 bases fitting TRBD1. The junction had 9 bases not matched to a gene; V was cut back by 5 bases and J by 2 bases. The CDR3 is made up of 15 amino acids. The CDR3 coding sequence is TGTGCCAGCAGTCTCAGGGGGTTATACCCCTACGAGCAGTACTTC. This sequence encodes CASSLRGLYPYEQYF.

This clonotype was seen a few times. The chain is built from TRBV20-1 and TRBJ2-3; possibly TRBD2 for D (5 bases). V was clipped by 6 bases and J by 6 bases, with 16 bases between them. Germline-derived CDR1 and CDR2 are DFQATT and SNEGSKA (reference sequence). This CDR3 has 13 residues. The DNA of the CDR3 is TGCAGTGCGTCAGACTACCGGCCCGATACGCAGTATTTT. Translating gives CSASDYRPDTQYF.

V usage is TRBV9 and J usage is TRBJ2-6, with D maybe TRBD2 (7 bases). Germline CDR1 reads SGDLS; CDR2 reads YYNGEE. V lost 10 bases, J lost 2 bases, and 19 bases lay in between. The CDR3 consists of 16 residues. CDR3 sequence (DNA): TGTGCCCTCGGGGGGCAGGCTCACGCTGGGGCCAACGTCCTGACTTTC. It is translated as CALGGQAHAGANVLTF.

The chain couples TRBV29-1 to TRBJ1-2, with 8 nucleotides matching TRBD1. This CDR3 has 15 residues. Germline loops: CDR1 SQVTM, CDR2 ANQGSEA. J lost 7 bases, V lost 7 bases, and 17 bases had no gene match. The CDR3 DNA reads TGCAGCGCCCACACTTCCGGGACAGGCAGTTCTGGCTACACCTTC. Amino acids: CSAHTSGTGSSGYTF.

This clonotype was counted only a few times. V and J are TRBV13 and TRBJ2-1, with D possibly TRBD2 on 6 matching bases. The V and J ends lost 4 bases and 7 bases respectively, with 11 bases between them. Per the germline V gene, CDR1 is PRHDT and CDR2 is FYEKMQ (reference sequence). The CDR3 runs 13 residues. In DNA, the CDR3 is TGTGCCAGCAGCTCGGAGGGTGGGAATGAGCAGTTCTTC. Protein: CASSSEGGNEQFF.

The chain joins TRBV30 to TRBJ1-2; D is undetermined. CDR1 is GTSNPN, CDR2 SVGIG, per germline (reference sequence). CDR3 length: 9 residues. Between the trimmed V and J ends, which lost 4 bases and 8 bases, there was a span of 5 bases. CDR3 residues: CAWTPGYTF. The DNA of the CDR3 is TGTGCCTGGACACCCGGCTACACCTTC.